This TCR beta chain was sequenced in a study of blood T cell repertoires in COVID-19. About the study: Acute and convalescent COVID-19 samples came from the United States, Italy and Spain. From T cells, B-cell-depleted T cells, or PBMCs came the material, which was cDNA or gDNA.

The CDR3 length is 14 residues. The germline V and J ends were trimmed by 3 bases and 7 bases, with 10 bases remaining between them. Germline V gene sequence: CDR1 SGHTA, CDR2 FQGNSA. Authors' processing steps: It was from reference gene primer amplification that nucleated cell counts were estimated. TCRdb's table, derived via immunoSEQ multiplex PCR, lists solely in-frame clones and lacks some. V and J calls and clone size come straight from that table; D and trimming were deduced from the DNA. The profile covers around 130,000 clones, with more than 80% appearing a single time and 10% to 15% taken by the ten largest.

The clonotype was recovered from a woman in her sixties with acute or convalescent COVID-19. What was sequenced was peripheral blood. J is TRBJ1-6 and V is TRBV7-2; D gene ambiguous. CDR3 nucleotide sequence: TGTGCCAGCAGCTTCTCTCCCGGGAATTCACCCCTCCACTTT. Protein: CASSFSPGNSPLHF.